Listed below are T cell receptor beta chains from one sample, sequenced in a study of shared clonotypes between healthy human individuals. The method was immunoSEQ multiplex PCR; TCRdb's version includes in-frame clones alone and lacks a portion of them. The sample lists around 450,000 clones, around 79% seen once, with under 15% in the top ten. Sequenced material: PBMCs. These receptors were taken from a woman aged 40-49 years in good health. Some clones in this sample may be carry-over from other donors' samples. The CDR3 runs from the conserved cysteine through the conserved F or W.

len	v_gene	CDR3aa
16	TRBV28	CASGQLAGGPSNEQFF
15	TRBV5-1	CASSLTSGNWNEQFF
14	TRBV5-1	CASSLQADSYEQYF
15	TRBV6-6	CASSSRTGGTETQYF
15	TRBV7-2	CASSPTRQGGGEQFF
14	TRBV28	CASSTPGSLNIQYF
14	TRBV5-1	CASSFAGPDDEQFF
14	TRBV15	CATSRSASSYEQYF
16	TRBV30	CAWSRLDGFRDSPLHF
14	TRBV6-5	CASRLAVSTDTQYF
15	TRBV9	CASSKRGEEVRPQHF